This T cell receptor beta chain stems from a study of cytomegalovirus exposure and HLA in healthy donors. Study-level information: From HLA-typed donors, an early data release held approximately 85 million unique TCRs.

The CDR3 is 16 residues long. V was pared by 3 bases and J by 1 base, with 15 bases between. Per germline, CDR1 KGHSH and CDR2 LQKENI. PCR was performed using 60 Vbeta and 13 Jbeta primers. The method was immunoSEQ multiplex PCR; TCRdb's version includes in-frame clones alone and lacks a portion of them. This sample has some 150,000 clones, with 65% to 75% found just once. Likely unrecorded immune exposures existed in these nominally healthy donors. The chain links TRBV18 to TRBJ1-1; D possibly corresponds to TRBD1 (5 bases). This sequence was found in a human donor in good health. Sequencing input: PBMCs. CDR3 region: CASSPIIQATNTEAFF. The CDR3 coding sequence is TGTGCCAGCTCACCGATTATACAGGCAACGAACACTGAAGCTTTCTTT.